The rows below give T cell receptor beta chains drawn from one sample of a study of T-cell reconstitution after alpha-beta-depleted transplantation in children. MiXCR, applied by TCRdb to the PCR reads, yields one record per CDR3 protein. This sample has tens of thousands of distinct CDR3 sequences, with about a sixth found just once. The sequenced sample was PBMCs, mostly from graft donor cells, obtained 360 days after TCRalphabeta/CD19-depleted stem cell transplant. These receptor sequences come from a male patient under 10 years old who had a stem cell transplant for acute lymphoblastic leukemia, so the T cells may come from the graft donor. CDR3s include the opening cysteine and the closing phenylalanine or tryptophan. D genes are given only for firm matches. Only part of the rows carry a size: once, few, many, or a class if the clone is expanded.

TRBD1,TRBV7-9,TRBJ1-2,many,CASTLGQGNHGYTF,TGTGCCAGCACCCTTGGACAGGGTAATCATGGCTACACCTTC
.,TRBV25-1,TRBJ2-7,many,CASKLAGTYEQYF,TGTGCCAGCAAGTTGGCCGGAACCTACGAGCAGTACTTC
.,TRBV7-7,TRBJ2-5,.,CASSQGPVETQYF,TGTGCTAGCAGCCAGGGACCGGTGGAGACCCAGTACTTC
.,TRBV6-1,TRBJ2-1,.,CAIIHQGGNEQFF,TGTGCCATCATCCATCAAGGAGGCAATGAGCAGTTCTTC
TRBD1,TRBV19,TRBJ2-2,.,CASNNRGRTGELFF,TGTGCCAGTAATAACAGGGGGCGGACCGGGGAGCTGTTTTTT
.,TRBV6-5,TRBJ1-1,many,CASSWGDNRDEAFF,TGTGCCAGCAGTTGGGGAGATAACAGAGATGAAGCTTTCTTT
.,TRBV30,TRBJ2-7,.,CAWNPRRLFYEQYF,TGTGCCTGGAACCCCAGGCGGTTATTCTACGAGCAGTACTTC
.,TRBV11-2,TRBJ2-5,.,CASSFWGLIQETQYF,TGTGCCAGCAGCTTTTGGGGGCTCATCCAAGAGACCCAGTACTTC
.,TRBV12-3/TRBV12-4,TRBJ1-1,many,CASSRTGNTEAFF,TGTGCCAGCAGCCGTACAGGGAACACTGAAGCTTTCTTT
TRBD2,TRBV4-2,TRBJ2-1,.,CASSQEPGRANREGHNEQFF,TGTGCCAGCAGCCAAGAGCCCGGGAGGGCCAACCGAGAGGGACACAATGAGCAGTTCTTC
.,TRBV5-4,TRBJ2-1,.,CASSLDRVEQFF,TGTGCCAGCAGCTTAGATAGGGTTGAGCAGTTCTTC
TRBD1,TRBV10-3,TRBJ2-2,.,CAIGQAANTGELFF,TGTGCCATAGGACAGGCCGCGAACACCGGGGAGCTGTTTTTT
.,TRBV7-6,TRBJ2-1,.,CASSLVSGPSSYNEQFF,TGTGCCAGCAGCTTAGTGAGCGGGCCCAGCTCCTACAATGAGCAGTTCTTC
.,TRBV20-1,TRBJ2-3,few,CSARILVTDTQYF,TGCAGTGCTAGAATCTTGGTCACAGATACGCAGTATTTT
TRBD2,TRBV7-9,TRBJ2-3,medium-sized,CASSFISGSSPDTQYF,TGTGCCAGCAGCTTTATTAGCGGGAGCTCCCCAGATACGCAGTATTTT
TRBD1,TRBV11-2,TRBJ2-7,.,CASSPADRDNDEQYF,TGTGCCAGCAGCCCCGCCGACAGGGATAACGACGAGCAGTACTTC
TRBD2,TRBV3-1,TRBJ2-1,few,CASSPSGRRDNEQFF,TGTGCCAGCAGCCCTAGCGGGAGAAGGGACAATGAGCAGTTCTTC
TRBD1,TRBV6-1,TRBJ2-2,.,CASRRTGFTGELFF,TGTGCCAGCAGGCGGACAGGGTTCACCGGGGAGCTGTTTTTT
.,TRBV6-5,TRBJ2-3,.,CASSYTGTRGTQYF,TGTGCCAGCAGTTACACCGGGACTCGGGGGACGCAGTATTTT
.,TRBV4-1,TRBJ2-5,.,CAGSQGPDRETQYF,TGCGCCGGCAGCCAAGGACCGGACAGAGAGACCCAGTACTTC
.,TRBV2,TRBJ2-1,.,CASSYPSDEQFF,TGTGCCAGCAGTTACCCTAGCGATGAGCAGTTCTTC
TRBD2,TRBV10-3,TRBJ2-7,.,CATHSGTTYEQYF,TGTGCCACCCACTCCGGGACTACCTACGAGCAGTACTTC
.,TRBV6-5,TRBJ2-7,.,CASSYTGEAYEQYF,TGTGCCAGCAGTTACACGGGCGAGGCCTACGAGCAGTACTTC
.,TRBV6-6,TRBJ1-2,.,CASNPDRNYGYTF,TGTGCCAGCAATCCGGACAGAAACTATGGCTACACCTTC
.,TRBV12-3/TRBV12-4,TRBJ1-5,.,CASRSMVGGNQPQHF,TGTGCCAGCAGATCCATGGTGGGAGGGAATCAGCCCCAGCATTTT
.,TRBV7-9,TRBJ2-7,.,CASSRGIYEQYF,TGTGCCAGCAGCAGGGGGATATACGAGCAGTACTTC
.,TRBV24-1,TRBJ2-1,.,CATSDFRSRSEQFF,TGTGCCACCAGTGATTTCAGGAGTCGAAGTGAGCAGTTCTTC
.,TRBV29-1,TRBJ2-7,.,CSVDGSGIHEQYF,TGCAGCGTTGACGGCTCAGGGATCCACGAGCAGTACTTC
TRBD1,TRBV24-1,TRBJ2-3,few,CATSDTGQGAKDTQYF,TGTGCCACCAGTGATACGGGACAGGGGGCGAAAGATACGCAGTATTTT
TRBD1,TRBV20-1,TRBJ2-2,.,CSARGDRVNTGELFF,TGCAGTGCTAGAGGGGACAGGGTGAACACCGGGGAGCTGTTTTTT
.,TRBV12-3/TRBV12-4,TRBJ1-5,.,CASSLSRQLSNQPQHF,TGTGCCAGCAGTTTGTCGCGGCAGCTTAGCAATCAGCCCCAGCATTTT
TRBD1,TRBV20-1,TRBJ2-7,few,CSARGRGCHEQYF,TGCAGTGCTAGAGGCAGGGGGTGCCACGAGCAGTACTTC
.,TRBV3-1,TRBJ2-2,few,CASSQDPSSALDTGELFF,TGTGCCAGCAGCCAAGATCCGTCGAGTGCCTTGGACACCGGGGAGCTGTTTTTT
TRBD2,TRBV5-1,TRBJ2-7,.,CASSLFASGSYEQYF,TGCGCCAGCAGCTTGTTTGCTAGCGGGAGTTACGAGCAGTACTTC
.,TRBV9,TRBJ1-5,many,CASSVGDRRSEPQHF,TGTGCCAGCAGCGTAGGGGATCGAAGATCGGAGCCCCAGCATTTT
TRBD1,TRBV15,TRBJ2-5,.,CATSSLWTGGKETQYF,TGTGCCACCAGCAGTTTGTGGACAGGGGGTAAAGAGACCCAGTACTTC
.,TRBV10-3,TRBJ1-6,.,CAIKDRVSNSPLHF,TGTGCCATCAAGGACAGAGTATCGAATTCACCCCTCCACTTT
.,TRBV4-1,TRBJ2-1,few,CASRGGIPYNEQFF,TGCGCCAGCAGAGGCGGGATCCCCTACAATGAGCAGTTCTTC
TRBD1,TRBV4-1,TRBJ2-4,.,CASSQPGQEKNIQYF,TGCGCCAGCAGCCAACCAGGACAGGAAAAAAACATTCAGTACTTC
TRBD1,TRBV4-2,TRBJ2-2,.,CASSHSGQAFTGELFF,TGTGCCAGCAGCCATTCCGGACAGGCTTTCACCGGGGAGCTGTTTTTT
.,TRBV4-1,TRBJ1-4,many,CASSQTGPLPKLFF,TGCGCCAGCAGCCAGACAGGACCTCTTCCAAAACTGTTTTTT
.,TRBV6-5,TRBJ1-5,many,CASSNPPRYSNQPQHF,TGTGCCAGCAGTAATCCACCCCGGTATAGCAATCAGCCCCAGCATTTT
.,TRBV4-2,TRBJ2-5,.,CASSQGRQGWETQYF,TGTGCCAGCAGCCAAGGACGGCAGGGTTGGGAGACCCAGTACTTC
.,TRBV5-1,TRBJ1-1,.,CASSLSRRDRVNTEAFF,TGCGCCAGCAGCTTGAGTAGGAGGGATCGAGTGAACACTGAAGCTTTCTTT
.,TRBV5-1,TRBJ2-2,many,CASSLALVANTGELFF,TGCGCCAGCAGCTTGGCCTTAGTCGCGAACACCGGGGAGCTGTTTTTT
.,TRBV19,TRBJ1-4,few,CASSFGLREKLFF,TGTGCCAGTAGTTTCGGACTTCGAGAAAAACTGTTTTTT
.,TRBV15,TRBJ2-5,few,CATSDGLEETQYF,TGTGCCACCAGCGACGGGCTTGAAGAGACCCAGTACTTC
.,TRBV5-6,TRBJ2-7,few,CASSRALYEQYF,TGTGCCAGCAGCCGGGCCCTTTACGAGCAGTACTTC
TRBD2,TRBV7-6,TRBJ2-3,.,CASSRRTSGSTDTQYF,TGTGCCAGCAGCCGACGGACTAGCGGGAGCACAGATACGCAGTATTTT
.,TRBV12-3/TRBV12-4,TRBJ2-1,.,CASTQAVSYNEQFF,TGTGCCAGCACCCAGGCAGTCTCCTACAATGAGCAGTTCTTC
.,TRBV5-1,TRBJ2-1,few,CASSLAGGASVNEQFF,TGCGCCAGCAGCTTGGCCGGGGGTGCTAGCGTCAATGAGCAGTTCTTC
TRBD2,TRBV29-1,TRBJ2-3,few,CSVEDRPSGGDTQYF,TGCAGCGTTGAAGATCGGCCTAGCGGGGGAGATACGCAGTATTTT
.,TRBV4-2,TRBJ2-5,.,CARGPGWLETQYF,TGTGCCAGGGGCCCCGGGTGGTTAGAGACCCAGTACTTC
.,TRBV20-1,TRBJ2-4,few,CSAGVGGAKNIQYF,TGCAGTGCCGGTGTTGGCGGTGCCAAAAACATTCAGTACTTC
.,TRBV7-9,TRBJ1-1,many,CASSPVGRGRTEAFF,TGTGCCAGCAGCCCCGTCGGTCGGGGTAGGACTGAAGCTTTCTTT
.,TRBV10-3,TRBJ1-3,.,CAISESRTPARNTIYF,TGTGCCATCAGTGAGTCTAGGACGCCGGCCCGAAACACCATATATTTT
.,TRBV19,TRBJ2-2,.,CASSIVGAGELFF,TGTGCCAGTAGTATCGTTGGGGCCGGGGAGCTGTTTTTT
TRBD1,TRBV5-1,TRBJ2-7,.,CASSPSGQGETYEQYF,TGCGCCAGCAGCCCGTCGGGACAGGGGGAGACCTACGAGCAGTACTTC
.,TRBV7-9,TRBJ2-1,.,CASSLAGEGGIKFF,TGTGCCAGCAGCTTAGCGGGGGAGGGGGGAATAAAGTTCTTC
.,TRBV19,TRBJ2-7,many,CASSRRLVYEQYF,TGTGCCAGTAGTAGGCGACTCGTCTACGAGCAGTACTTC